Shown below are 2 T cell receptor beta chains from a single sample sequenced in a study of a mutant IDH1 vaccine in newly diagnosed glioma. The antigens for these receptors are not known. Clones were sequenced by immunoSEQ multiplex PCR, and TCRdb holds only the in-frame ones, with some missing. The sample has roughly 32,000 clones; around 83% are singletons. The time point was: week 35, safety follow-up. One vaccine dose held 300 ug of mutant IDH1 20-mer peptide and came with topical imiquimod. Sequencing was performed on PBMCs, taken from a glioma patient whose treatment included an IDH1 peptide vaccine. These receptors were collected from a woman younger than 35 with glioma.

V usage is TRBV18 and J usage is TRBJ2-5; a weak D match, TRBD2 (6 bases). Germline CDR1 is KGHSH and CDR2 is LQKENI. The CDR3 has 17 amino acids. V lost 0 bases and J 1 base, leaving 15 bases between the germline ends. The CDR3 DNA is TGTGCCAGCTCACCACCGCGGGGAGTCGGCTTCCAAGAGACCCAGTACTTC. This translates into CASSPPRGVGFQETQYF.

The gene calls are TRBV15 and TRBJ2-1; no definite D call. V lost 0 bases and J lost 3, with 6 bases in between. The CDR3 spans 14 residues. In germline, CDR1 is LNHNV, CDR2 YYDKDF (reference sequence). CDR3 sequence: CATSREQLYNEQFF. The CDR3 DNA is TGTGCCACCAGCAGAGAACAGCTCTACAATGAGCAGTTCTTC.